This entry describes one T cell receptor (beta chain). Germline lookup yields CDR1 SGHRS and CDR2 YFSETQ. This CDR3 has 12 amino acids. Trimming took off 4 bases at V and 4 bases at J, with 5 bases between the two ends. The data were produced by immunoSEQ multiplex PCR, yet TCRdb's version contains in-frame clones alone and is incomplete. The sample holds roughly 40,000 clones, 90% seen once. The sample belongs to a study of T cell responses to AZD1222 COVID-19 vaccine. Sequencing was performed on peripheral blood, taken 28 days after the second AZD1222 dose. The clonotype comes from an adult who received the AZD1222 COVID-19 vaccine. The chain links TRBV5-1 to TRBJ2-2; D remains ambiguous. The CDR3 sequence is CASSVTTGELFF. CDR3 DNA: TGCGCCAGCAGCGTGACCACCGGGGAGCTGTTTTTT.